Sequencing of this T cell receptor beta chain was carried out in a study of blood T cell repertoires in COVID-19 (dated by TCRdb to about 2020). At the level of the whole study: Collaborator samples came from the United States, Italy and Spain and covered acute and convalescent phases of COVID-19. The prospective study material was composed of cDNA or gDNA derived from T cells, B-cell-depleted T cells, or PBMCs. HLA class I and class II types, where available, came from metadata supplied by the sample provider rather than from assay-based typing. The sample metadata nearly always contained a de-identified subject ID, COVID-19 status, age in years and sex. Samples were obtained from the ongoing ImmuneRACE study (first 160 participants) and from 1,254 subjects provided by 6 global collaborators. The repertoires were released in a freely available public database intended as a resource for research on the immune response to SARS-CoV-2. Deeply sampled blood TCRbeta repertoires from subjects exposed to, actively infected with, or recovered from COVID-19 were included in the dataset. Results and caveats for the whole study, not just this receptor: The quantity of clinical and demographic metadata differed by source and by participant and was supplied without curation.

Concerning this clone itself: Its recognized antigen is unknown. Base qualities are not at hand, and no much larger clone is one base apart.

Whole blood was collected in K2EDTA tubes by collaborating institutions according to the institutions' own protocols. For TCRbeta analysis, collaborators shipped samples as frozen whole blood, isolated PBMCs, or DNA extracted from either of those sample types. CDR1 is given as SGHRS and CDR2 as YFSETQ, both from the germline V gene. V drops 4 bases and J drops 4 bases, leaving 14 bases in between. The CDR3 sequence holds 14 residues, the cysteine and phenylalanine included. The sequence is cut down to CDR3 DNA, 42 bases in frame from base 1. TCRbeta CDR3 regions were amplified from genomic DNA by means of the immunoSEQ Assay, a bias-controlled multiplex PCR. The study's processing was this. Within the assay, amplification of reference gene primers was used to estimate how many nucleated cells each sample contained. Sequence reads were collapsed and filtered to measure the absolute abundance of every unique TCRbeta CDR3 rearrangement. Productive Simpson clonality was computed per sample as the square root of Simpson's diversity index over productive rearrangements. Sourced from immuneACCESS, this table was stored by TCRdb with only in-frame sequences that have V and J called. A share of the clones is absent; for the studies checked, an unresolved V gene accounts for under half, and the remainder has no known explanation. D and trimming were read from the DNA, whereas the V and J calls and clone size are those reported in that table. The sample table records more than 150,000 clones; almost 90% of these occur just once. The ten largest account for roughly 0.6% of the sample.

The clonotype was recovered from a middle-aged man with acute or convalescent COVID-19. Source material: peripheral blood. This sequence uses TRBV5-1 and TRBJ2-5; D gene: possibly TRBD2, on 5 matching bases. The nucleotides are TGCGCCAGCAGCGCTTTCAGCGGAGGAGAGACCCAGTACTTC. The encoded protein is CASSAFSGGETQYF.